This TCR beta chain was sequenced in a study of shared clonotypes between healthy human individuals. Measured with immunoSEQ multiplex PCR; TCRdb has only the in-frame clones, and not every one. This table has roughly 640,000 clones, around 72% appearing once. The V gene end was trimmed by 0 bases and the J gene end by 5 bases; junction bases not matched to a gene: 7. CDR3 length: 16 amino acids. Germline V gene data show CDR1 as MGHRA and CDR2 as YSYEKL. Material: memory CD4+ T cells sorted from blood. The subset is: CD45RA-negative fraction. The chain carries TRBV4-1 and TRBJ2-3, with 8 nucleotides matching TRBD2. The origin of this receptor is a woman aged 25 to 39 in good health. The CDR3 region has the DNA TGCGCCAGCAGCCAAGATCCAGCGGGGGTAAAAGATACGCAGTATTTT. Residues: CASSQDPAGVKDTQYF.